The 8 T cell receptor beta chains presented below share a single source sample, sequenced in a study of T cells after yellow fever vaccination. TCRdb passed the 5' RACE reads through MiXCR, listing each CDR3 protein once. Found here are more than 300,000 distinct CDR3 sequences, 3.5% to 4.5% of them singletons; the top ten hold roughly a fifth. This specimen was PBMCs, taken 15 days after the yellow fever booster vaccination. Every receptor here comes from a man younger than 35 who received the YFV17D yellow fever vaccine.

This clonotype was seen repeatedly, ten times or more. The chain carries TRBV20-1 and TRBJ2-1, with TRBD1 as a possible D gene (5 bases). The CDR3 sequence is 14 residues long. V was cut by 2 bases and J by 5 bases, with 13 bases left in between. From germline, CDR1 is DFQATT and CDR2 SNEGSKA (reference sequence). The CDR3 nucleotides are TGCAGTGCTAGAAGGGGTTTGGCGCACAATGAGCAGTTCTTC. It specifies CSARRGLAHNEQFF.

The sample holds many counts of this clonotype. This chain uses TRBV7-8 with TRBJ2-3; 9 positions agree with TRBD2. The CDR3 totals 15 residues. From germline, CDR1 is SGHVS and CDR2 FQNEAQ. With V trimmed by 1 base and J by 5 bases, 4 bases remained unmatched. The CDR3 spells CASSLGVAGVDTQYF. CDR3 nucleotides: TGTGCCAGCAGCTTAGGAGTAGCGGGGGTAGATACGCAGTATTTT.

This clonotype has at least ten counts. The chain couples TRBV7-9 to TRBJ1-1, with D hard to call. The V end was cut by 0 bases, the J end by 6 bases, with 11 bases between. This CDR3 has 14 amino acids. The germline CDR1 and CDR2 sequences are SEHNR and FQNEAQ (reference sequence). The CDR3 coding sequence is TGTGCCAGCAGCTTAGCGCTATGGGTATCTGAAGCTTTCTTT. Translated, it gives CASSLALWVSEAFF.

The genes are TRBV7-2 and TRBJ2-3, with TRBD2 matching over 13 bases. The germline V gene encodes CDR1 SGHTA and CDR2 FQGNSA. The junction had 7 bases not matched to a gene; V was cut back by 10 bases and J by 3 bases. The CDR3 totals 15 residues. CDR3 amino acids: CATRTSGGLTDTQYF. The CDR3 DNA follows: TGTGCCACCCGGACTAGCGGGGGATTGACAGATACGCAGTATTTT.

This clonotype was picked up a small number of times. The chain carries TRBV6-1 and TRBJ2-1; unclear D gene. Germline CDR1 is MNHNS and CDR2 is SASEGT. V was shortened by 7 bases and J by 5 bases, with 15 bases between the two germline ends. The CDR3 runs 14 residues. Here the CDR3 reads CASISPGPNNEQFF. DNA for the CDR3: TGTGCCAGCATATCCCCGGGCCCCAACAATGAGCAGTTCTTC.

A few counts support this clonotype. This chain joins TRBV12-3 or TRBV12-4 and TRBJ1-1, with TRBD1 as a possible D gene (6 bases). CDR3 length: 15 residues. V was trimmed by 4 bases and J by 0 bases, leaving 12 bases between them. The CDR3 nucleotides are TGTGCCAGCAGTTGGGGGGGGCAGCTGAACACTGAAGCTTTCTTT. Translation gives CASSWGGQLNTEAFF.

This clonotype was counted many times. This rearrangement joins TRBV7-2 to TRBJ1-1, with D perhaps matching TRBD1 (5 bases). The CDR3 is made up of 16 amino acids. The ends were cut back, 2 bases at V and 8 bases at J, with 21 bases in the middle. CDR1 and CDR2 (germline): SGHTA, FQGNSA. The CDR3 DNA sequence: TGTGCCAGCAGCTTATCCCGGGGCGCTCGGCCGACCGAAGCTTTCTTT. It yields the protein CASSLSRGARPTEAFF.

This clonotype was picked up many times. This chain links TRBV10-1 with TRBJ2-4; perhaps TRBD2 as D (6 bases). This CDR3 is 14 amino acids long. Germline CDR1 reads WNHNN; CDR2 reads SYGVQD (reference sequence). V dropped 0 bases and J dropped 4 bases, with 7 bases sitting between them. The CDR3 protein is CASSESGLKNIQYF. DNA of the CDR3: TGCGCCAGCAGTGAGTCTGGACTAAAAAACATTCAGTACTTC.